This TCR beta chain was recorded in a study of cytomegalovirus exposure and HLA in healthy donors. Findings and caveats of the study: Later on, analysis showed that most CMV-associated TCR beta chains appeared to be HLA-restricted. Fewer N-insertions than the approximately 680-donor mean were reportedly shown by an Asian-associated ancestry cluster in a later analysis. What a later analysis showed was that several of the most significant clusters appeared linked to common viral pathogens. Later genetic work tied a missense DCLRE1C variant to beta-chain V and J trimming.

With respect to this clone: Its specificity is unknown.

60 Vbeta and 13 Jbeta primers were used in PCR. Sequenced by immunoSEQ multiplex PCR; TCRdb stores in-frame clones only, minus some. Of approximately 150,000 clones listed, around four fifths were seen once; the top ten hold 3% to 4%. Trimming left V 3 bases short and J 6 bases short, with 7 bases between. Germline CDR1 MDHEN, CDR2 SYDVKM. The CDR3 sequence is 12 residues long. This clonotype was sampled from a male donor in good health and CMV-seronegative. This chain links TRBV28 with TRBJ2-3; D remains ambiguous. Specimen: PBMCs. The CDR3 here is CASSFVRDTQYF. The CDR3 DNA sequence: TGTGCCAGCAGTTTTGTCAGGGATACGCAGTATTTT.